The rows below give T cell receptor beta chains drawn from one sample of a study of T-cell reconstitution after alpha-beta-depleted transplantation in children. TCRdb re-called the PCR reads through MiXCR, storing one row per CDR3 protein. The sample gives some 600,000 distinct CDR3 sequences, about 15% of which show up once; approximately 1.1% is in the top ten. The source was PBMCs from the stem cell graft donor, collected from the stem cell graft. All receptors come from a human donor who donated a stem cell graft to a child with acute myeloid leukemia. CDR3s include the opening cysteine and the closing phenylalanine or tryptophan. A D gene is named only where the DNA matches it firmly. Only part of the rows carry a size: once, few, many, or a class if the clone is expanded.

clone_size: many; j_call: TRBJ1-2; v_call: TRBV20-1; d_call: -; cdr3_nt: TGCAGTGCCTCACAGTCCGGGATCCTGGATGGCTACACCTTC; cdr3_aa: CSASQSGILDGYTF
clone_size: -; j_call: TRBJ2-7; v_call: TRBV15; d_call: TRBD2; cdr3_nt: TGTGCCACCACGGGCGGGGGATCTTACGAGCAGTACTTC; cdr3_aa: CATTGGGSYEQYF
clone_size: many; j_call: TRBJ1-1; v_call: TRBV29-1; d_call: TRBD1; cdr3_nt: TGCAGCGTGACAGGGGCAAACACTGAAGCTTTCTTT; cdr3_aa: CSVTGANTEAFF
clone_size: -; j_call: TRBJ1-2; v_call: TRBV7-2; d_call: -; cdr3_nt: TGTGCCAGCAGCTTAATGTTGTTCCAGGGAGGCTATGGCTACACCTTC; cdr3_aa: CASSLMLFQGGYGYTF
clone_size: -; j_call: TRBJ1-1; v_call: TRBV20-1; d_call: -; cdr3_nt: TGCAGTGCTAGTATGAGGTTCAGTAACACTGAAGCTTTCTTT; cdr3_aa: CSASMRFSNTEAFF
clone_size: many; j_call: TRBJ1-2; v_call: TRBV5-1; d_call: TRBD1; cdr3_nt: TGCGCCAGCAGCTTGGCCGACAGGGGCTATGGCTACACCTTC; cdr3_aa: CASSLADRGYGYTF
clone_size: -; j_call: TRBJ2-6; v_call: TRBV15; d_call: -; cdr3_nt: TGTGCCACCAGCGAAACTGGGCGACTCTCTGGGGCCAACGTCCTGACTTTC; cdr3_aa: CATSETGRLSGANVLTF
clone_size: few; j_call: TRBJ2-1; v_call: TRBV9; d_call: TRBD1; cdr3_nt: TGTGCCAGCAGCCTTACGACAGGGGTGTACAATGAGCAGTTCTTC; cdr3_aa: CASSLTTGVYNEQFF
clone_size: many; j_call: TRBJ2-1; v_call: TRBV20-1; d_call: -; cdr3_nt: TGCAGTGCTAGAGCAGGGTTCTTC; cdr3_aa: CSARAGFF
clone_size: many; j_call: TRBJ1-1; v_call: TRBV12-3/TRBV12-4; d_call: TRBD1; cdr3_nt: TGTGCCAGCAGTTTACCGACAGGGGAGAGTAGCAGGACTGAAGCTTTCTTT; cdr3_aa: CASSLPTGESSRTEAFF
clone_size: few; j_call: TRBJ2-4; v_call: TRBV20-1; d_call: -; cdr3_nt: TGCAGTGCTAGGCTCAGGGGGGCAAACATTCAGTACTTC; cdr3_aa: CSARLRGANIQYF
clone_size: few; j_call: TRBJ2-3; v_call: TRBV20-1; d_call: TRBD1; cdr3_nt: TGCAGTGCCCTTTCGGACAGGGAGCACACAGATACGCAGTATTTT; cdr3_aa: CSALSDREHTDTQYF
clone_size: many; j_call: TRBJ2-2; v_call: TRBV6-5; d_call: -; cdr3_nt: TGTGCCAGCAGTTACGGCCGATTCACCGGGGAGCTGTTTTTT; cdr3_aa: CASSYGRFTGELFF
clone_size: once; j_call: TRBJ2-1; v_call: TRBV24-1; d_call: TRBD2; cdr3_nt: TGTGCCACCGAGGCGGGGGGTTGGAATGAGCAGTTCTTC; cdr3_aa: CATEAGGWNEQFF
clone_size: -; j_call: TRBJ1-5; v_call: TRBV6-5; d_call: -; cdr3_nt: TGTGCCAGCAGTATCGACGAGAATCAGCCCCAGCATTTT; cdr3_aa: CASSIDENQPQHF
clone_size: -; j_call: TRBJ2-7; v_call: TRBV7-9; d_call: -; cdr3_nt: TGTGCCAGCAGCTTACGCCAGGGGTACTCCTACGAGCAGTACTTC; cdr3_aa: CASSLRQGYSYEQYF
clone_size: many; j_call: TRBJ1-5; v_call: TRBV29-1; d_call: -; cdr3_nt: TGCAGCGTTGGCCATAGGGGAGATCAGCCCCAGCATTTT; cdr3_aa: CSVGHRGDQPQHF
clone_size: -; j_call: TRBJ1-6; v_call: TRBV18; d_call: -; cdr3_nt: TGTGCCAGCTCCGCCCGGGGGGCCGCTAATTCACCCCTCCACTTT; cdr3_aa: CASSARGAANSPLHF
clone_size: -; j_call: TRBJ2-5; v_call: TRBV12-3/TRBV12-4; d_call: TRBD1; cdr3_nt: TGTGCCAGCAGTTCAGGGACAGGGGCTCGACAAGAGACCCAGTACTTC; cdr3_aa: CASSSGTGARQETQYF
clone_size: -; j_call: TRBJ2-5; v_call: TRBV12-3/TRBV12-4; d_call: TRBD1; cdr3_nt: TGTGCCAGCAGCTGGGACAGGCGGGAGACCCAGTACTTC; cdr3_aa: CASSWDRRETQYF
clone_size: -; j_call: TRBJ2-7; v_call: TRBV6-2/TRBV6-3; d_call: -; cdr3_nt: TGTGCCAGCAGTACCAAGGCCTCCGAGCAGTACTTC; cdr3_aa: CASSTKASEQYF
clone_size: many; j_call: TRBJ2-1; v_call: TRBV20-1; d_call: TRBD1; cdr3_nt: TGCAGTGCTAGACAGGGGGCAGACTACAATGAGCAGTTCTTC; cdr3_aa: CSARQGADYNEQFF
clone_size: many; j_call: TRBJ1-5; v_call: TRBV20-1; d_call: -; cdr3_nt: TGCAGTGCTATGGGCAGGGCACAGCCCCAGCATTTT; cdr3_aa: CSAMGRAQPQHF
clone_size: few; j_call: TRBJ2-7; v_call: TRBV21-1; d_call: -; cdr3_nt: TGTGCCAGCAGCAAATCAATCTGGCACAGGTGGGATGGGGAGCAGTACTTC; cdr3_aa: CASSKSIWHRWDGEQYF
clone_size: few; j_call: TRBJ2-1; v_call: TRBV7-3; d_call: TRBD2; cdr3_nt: TGTGCCAGCAGCTCCCTAGCGGTCCCCTACAATGAGCAGTTCTTC; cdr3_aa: CASSSLAVPYNEQFF
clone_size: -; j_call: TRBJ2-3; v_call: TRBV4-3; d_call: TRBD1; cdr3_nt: TGCGCCGCCGCCCCGGGACAGGGGAACACAGATACGCAGTATTTT; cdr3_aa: CAAAPGQGNTDTQYF
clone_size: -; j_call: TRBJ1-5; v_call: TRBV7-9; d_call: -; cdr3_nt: TGTGCCAGCAGCTCAGGAGACAGGTTAGCTCAGCCCCAGCATTTT; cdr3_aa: CASSSGDRLAQPQHF
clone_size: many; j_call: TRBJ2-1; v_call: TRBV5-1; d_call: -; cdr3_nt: TGCGCCAGCAGCTGGACACATTACAATGAGCAGTTCTTC; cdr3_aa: CASSWTHYNEQFF
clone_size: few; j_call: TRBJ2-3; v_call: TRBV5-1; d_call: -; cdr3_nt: TGCGCCAGCAGCGAGCTATTCGGGGGAGATACGCAGTATTTT; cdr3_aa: CASSELFGGDTQYF
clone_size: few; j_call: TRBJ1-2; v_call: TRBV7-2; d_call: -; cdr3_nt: TGTGCCAGCAGTTACGGGGGTAAACCCCTACCTAACTATGGCTACACCTTC; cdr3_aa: CASSYGGKPLPNYGYTF
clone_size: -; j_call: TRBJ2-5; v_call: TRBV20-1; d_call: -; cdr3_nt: TGCAGTGCTCTTAATACGCCGGGGGAGACCCAGTACTTC; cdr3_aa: CSALNTPGETQYF